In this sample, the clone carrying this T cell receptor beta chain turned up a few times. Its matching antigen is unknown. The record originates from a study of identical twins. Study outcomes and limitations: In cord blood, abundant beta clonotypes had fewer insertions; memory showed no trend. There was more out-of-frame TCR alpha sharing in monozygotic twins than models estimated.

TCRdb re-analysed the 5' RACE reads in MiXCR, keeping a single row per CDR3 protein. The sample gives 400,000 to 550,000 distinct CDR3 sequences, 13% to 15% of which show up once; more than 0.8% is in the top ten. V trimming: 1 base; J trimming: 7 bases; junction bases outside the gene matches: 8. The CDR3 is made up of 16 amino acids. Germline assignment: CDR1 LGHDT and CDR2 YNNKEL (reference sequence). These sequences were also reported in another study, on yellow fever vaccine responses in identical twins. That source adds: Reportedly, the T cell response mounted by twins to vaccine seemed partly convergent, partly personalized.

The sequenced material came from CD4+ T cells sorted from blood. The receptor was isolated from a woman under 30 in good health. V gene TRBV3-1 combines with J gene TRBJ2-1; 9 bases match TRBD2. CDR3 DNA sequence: TGTGCCAGCAGCCAAGCGACTAGCGGAGGGTGGAATGAGCAGTTCTTC. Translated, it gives CASSQATSGGWNEQFF.